These 10 T cell receptor beta chains were sequenced from one sample in a study of T cell clonality in common variable immunodeficiency. Their antigens are not known. Study outcomes and limitations: Reportedly, TCR beta sequences from common variable immunodeficiency showed fewer deletions and N-nucleotide insertions.

Libraries were prepared by immunoSEQ multiplex PCR; TCRdb keeps only in-frame clonotypes and omits some of them. The table lists about 26,000 clones, with no singletons. What was sequenced was peripheral blood mononuclear cells. These receptors all come from a human donor with common variable immunodeficiency.

In its sample, this clone was seen many times. Read sequence stops 3 residues before the CDR3 end, and the germline J gene provides the missing end. The chain uses TRBV28 and TRBJ2-7; 11 nucleotides line up with TRBD2. Germline V gene lookup returns CDR1 MDHEN and CDR2 SYDVKM. The V segment lost 5 bases and the J segment 1 base; nucleotides outside the gene matches: 4. This CDR3 is 15 amino acids long. CDR3 DNA (partial): TGTGCCAGCAGTCAGGCTAGCGGGGGGTCCTACGAG. Translated: CASSQASGGSYE. The CDR3 as a whole reads CASSQASGGSYEQYF.

The sample holds many counts of this clone. With the read ending 3 residues before the CDR3 end, the germline J gene is used to fill in that end. The V call is TRBV28, the J call TRBJ2-1, with D hard to call. The CDR3 spans 13 residues. From germline, CDR1 is MDHEN and CDR2 SYDVKM. V lost 4 bases, J lost 6 bases, and 10 bases lay in between. Incomplete CDR3 DNA: TGTGCCAGCAGTTCCCCCATAGTCAATGAG. Its protein is CASSSPIVNE. The entire CDR3 is CASSSPIVNEQFF.

This clone has at least ten counts. The CDR3 is CASSQPGRGPYGYTF. CDR3 bases read: TGTGCCAGCAGCCAACCCGGTAGGGGGCCCTATGGC. The chain links TRBV14 to TRBJ1-2; TRBD1 matches 7 bases. The CDR3 extends 3 residues past the end of the read, so its final part is completed from the germline J gene. Germline loops: CDR1 SGHDN, CDR2 FVKESK. With V trimmed by 2 bases and J by 4 bases, 7 bases remained unmatched. The CDR3 has 15 amino acids.

This clone has a count of ten or more. The DNA ends 3 residues before the CDR3 does, and the rest of the CDR3 is filled in from the germline J gene. The V and J genes are TRBV19 and TRBJ1-3; D not resolved. Germline V CDR1 and CDR2: LNHDA, SQIVND (reference sequence). CDR3 length equals 13 residues. The V gene lost 3 bases and the J gene lost 0 bases, with 3 bases spanning the gap. The CDR3 loop is CASSISSGNTIYF. The part of the CDR3 DNA that was read is TGTGCCAGTAGTATCTCCTCTGGAAACACC.

There are many counts of this clone. The read terminates 3 residues ahead of where the CDR3 ends, so the germline J gene completes it. The chain carries TRBV2 and TRBJ1-2; 9 bases line up with TRBD1. Germline values: CDR1 SNHLY, CDR2 FYNNEI. The junction had 13 bases not matched to a gene; V was cut back by 5 bases and J by 0 bases. The CDR3 runs 18 residues. The CDR3 reads CASSLTGGASGSNYGYTF. The DNA read from the CDR3 is TGTGCCAGCAGTCTTACAGGGGGCGCTTCGGGTTCTAACTATGGC.

This clone showed up many times. Read coverage stops 3 residues before the CDR3 terminus; the germline J gene supplies the remainder. The chain recombines TRBV7-8 with TRBJ2-3; 7 bases agree with TRBD1. The germline gives CDR1 SGHVS, CDR2 FQNEAQ. This CDR3 comprises 14 residues. J was trimmed by 6 bases and V by 5 bases; bases with no gene match: 8. Partial CDR3 DNA: TGTGCCAGCAGCGCCACTCCCAGGGGGGATACG. It yields the protein CASSATPRGDT. In full, the CDR3 reads CASSATPRGDTQYF.

This clone was seen many times. Read sequence stops 3 residues before the CDR3 end, and the germline J gene provides the missing end. The chain couples TRBV2 to TRBJ1-1; no clear D. CDR3 length: 15 residues. Germline values: CDR1 SNHLY, CDR2 FYNNEI. Trimming cost V 0 bases and J 6 bases, with 14 bases left between them. CDR3 DNA, as far as it was read: TGTGCCAGCAGTGAAGCCCTAGGAGTTTTGGCTGAA. Encoded protein: CASSEALGVLAE. The entire CDR3 is CASSEALGVLAEAFF.

This clone was picked up many times. With the read ending 3 residues before the CDR3 end, the germline J gene is used to fill in that end. The chain combines TRBV19 with TRBJ2-7; D not resolved. Deletions cut 2 bases from V and 5 bases from J, with 13 bases between. Germline CDR1 and CDR2: LNHDA and SQIVND (reference sequence). The length of the CDR3 is 14 residues. The sequenced part of the CDR3 DNA is TGTGCCAGTAGTATACTGGCTAGTACTAACGAG. It translates to CASSILASTNE. The full CDR3 is CASSILASTNEQYF.

This clone showed up many times. The CDR3 goes on 3 residues after the read ends, and that part is filled in from the germline J gene. The chain links TRBV20-1 to TRBJ2-7; a possible D gene is TRBD1 (6 bases). In germline, CDR1 is DFQATT, CDR2 SNEGSKA (reference sequence). The CDR3 totals 15 residues. V was shortened by 5 bases and J by 2 bases, with 19 bases between the two germline ends. The sequenced CDR3 bases are TGCAGTGCTGACCTGGACAGCCCAAACCCCTACGAG. It encodes CSADLDSPNPYE. The CDR3 reads in full as CSADLDSPNPYEQYF.

The sample holds many counts of this clone. The sequenced fragment ends 3 residues before the CDR3 boundary, so the rest is inferred from the germline J gene. The genes are TRBV7-7 and TRBJ2-7, with TRBD1 matching 9 bases. The CDR3 length is 13 residues. Germline CDR1 and CDR2: SSHAT and FNYEAQ (reference sequence). Trimming cost V 5 bases and J 3 bases; bases outside gene matches: 2. The CDR3 sequence is CASSPDRGYEQYF. The CDR3 DNA, read in part, is TGTGCCAGCAGCCCGGACAGGGGCTACGAG.